Reported below is one TCR beta chain. Its antigen is unidentified. The CDR3 contains 15 residues. From germline, CDR1 is SEHNR and CDR2 FQNEAQ (reference sequence). Trimming removed 5 bases at V and 2 bases at J, with 13 bases between. The record originates from a study of Ad26.COV2.S vaccination and SARS-CoV-2 variants. Overall study: It was the COV1001 Ad26.COV2.S trial arm that included the donor. Ad26.COV2.S shots went into the muscle once or twice, 56 days apart.

Documented treatment: some 19 received Ad26.COV2.S at low or high dose, single or two shots; 5 received placebo; per-sample allocation not given. Sample collection was performed on day 63 after the first vaccine or placebo injection. The administered vaccine (an Ad26 vector) expressed Wuhan-strain SARS-CoV-2 spike. This table comes from immunoSEQ multiplex PCR, and its TCRdb copy is limited to in-frame clones, with some not included. Seen here are about 440,000 clones, around 90% observed once, and the top ten hold roughly 13%. Findings and caveats of the study: Assessments of TCR breadth and depth may have underestimated the total T cell responses.

The sample consisted of peripheral blood, taken in a trial of Ad26.COV2.S vaccine versus placebo. The chain combines TRBV7-9 with TRBJ2-1; no clear D. The sequence derives from a person aged 18 to 65 who received the Ad26.COV2.S COVID-19 vaccine or a placebo. CDR3 DNA sequence: TGTGCCAGCAGCCCGGCCGTCGAGACCTACAATGAGCAGTTCTTC. Protein product: CASSPAVETYNEQFF.